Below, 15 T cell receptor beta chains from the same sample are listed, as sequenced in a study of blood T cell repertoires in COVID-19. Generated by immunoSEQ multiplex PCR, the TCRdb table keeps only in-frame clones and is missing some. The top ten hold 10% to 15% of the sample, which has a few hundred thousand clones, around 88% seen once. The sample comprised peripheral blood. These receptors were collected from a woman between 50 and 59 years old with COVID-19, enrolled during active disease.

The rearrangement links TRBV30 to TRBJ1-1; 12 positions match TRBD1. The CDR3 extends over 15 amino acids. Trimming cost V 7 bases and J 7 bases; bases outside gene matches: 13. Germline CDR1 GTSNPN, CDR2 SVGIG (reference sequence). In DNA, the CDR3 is TGTGCCTTGAGGTGGGCGGGACAGGGGGCAGGTGAAGCTTTCTTT. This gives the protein CALRWAGQGAGEAFF. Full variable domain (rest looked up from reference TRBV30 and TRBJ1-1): SQTIHQWPATLVQPVGSPLSLECTVEGTSNPNLYWYRQAAGRGLQLLFYSVGIGQISSEVPQNLSASRPQDRQFILSSKKLLLSDSGFYLCALRWAGQGAGEAFFGQGTRLTVV.

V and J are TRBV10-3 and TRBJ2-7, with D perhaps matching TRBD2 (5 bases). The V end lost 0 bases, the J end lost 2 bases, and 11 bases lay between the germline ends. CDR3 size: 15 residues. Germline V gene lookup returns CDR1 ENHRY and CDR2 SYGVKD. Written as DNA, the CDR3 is TGTGCCATCAGTGAGTCTGGAAGCGGCCCCTACGAGCAGTACTTC. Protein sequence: CAISESGSGPYEQYF.

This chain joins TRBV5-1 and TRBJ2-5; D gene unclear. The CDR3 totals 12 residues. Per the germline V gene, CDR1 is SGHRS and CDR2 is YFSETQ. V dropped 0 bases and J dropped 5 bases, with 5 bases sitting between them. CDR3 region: CASSLVAETQYF. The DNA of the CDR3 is TGCGCCAGCAGCTTGGTGGCCGAGACCCAGTACTTC. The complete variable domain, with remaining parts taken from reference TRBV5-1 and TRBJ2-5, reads KAGVTQTPRYLIKTRGQQVTLSCSPISGHRSVSWYQQTPGQGLQFLFEYFSETQRNKGNFPGRFSGRQFSNSRSEMNVSTLELGDSALYLCASSLVAETQYFGPGTRLLVL.

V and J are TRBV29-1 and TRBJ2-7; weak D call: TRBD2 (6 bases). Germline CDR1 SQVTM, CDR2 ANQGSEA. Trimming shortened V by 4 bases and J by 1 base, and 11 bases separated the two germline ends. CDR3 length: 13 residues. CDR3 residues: CSVGGKLSYEQYF. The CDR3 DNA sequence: TGCAGCGTTGGCGGGAAGCTATCCTACGAGCAGTACTTC.

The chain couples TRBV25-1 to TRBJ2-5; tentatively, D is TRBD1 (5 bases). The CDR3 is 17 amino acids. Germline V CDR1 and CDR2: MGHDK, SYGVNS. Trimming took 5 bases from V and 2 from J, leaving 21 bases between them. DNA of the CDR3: TGTGCCAGCAGTCCCCCTCCGACAGTCTACTTTCAAGAGACCCAGTACTTC. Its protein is CASSPPPTVYFQETQYF.

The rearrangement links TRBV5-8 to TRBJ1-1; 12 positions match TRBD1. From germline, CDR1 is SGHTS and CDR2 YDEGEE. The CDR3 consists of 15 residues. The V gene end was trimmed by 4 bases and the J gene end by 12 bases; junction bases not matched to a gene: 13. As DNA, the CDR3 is TGTGCCAGCAGCCGATCGGGACAGGGGGCCGCCCCAACTTTCTTT. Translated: CASSRSGQGAAPTFF. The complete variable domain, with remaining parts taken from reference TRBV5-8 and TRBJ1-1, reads EAGVTQSPTHLIKTRGQQATLRCSPISGHTSVYWYQQALGLGLQFLLWYDEGEERNRGNFPPRFSGRQFPNYSSELNVNALELEDSALYLCASSRSGQGAAPTFFGQGTRLTVV.

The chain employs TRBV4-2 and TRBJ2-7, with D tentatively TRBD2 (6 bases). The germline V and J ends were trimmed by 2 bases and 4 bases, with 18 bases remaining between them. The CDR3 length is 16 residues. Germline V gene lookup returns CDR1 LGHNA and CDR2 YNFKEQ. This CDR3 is CASSQLGEAGRYEQYF. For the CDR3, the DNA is TGTGCCAGCAGCCAACTCGGAGAAGCAGGGAGGTACGAGCAGTACTTC.

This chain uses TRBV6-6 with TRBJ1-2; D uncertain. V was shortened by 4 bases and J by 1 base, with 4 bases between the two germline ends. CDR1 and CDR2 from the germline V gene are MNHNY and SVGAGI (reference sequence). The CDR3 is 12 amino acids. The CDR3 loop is CASSSGNYGYTF. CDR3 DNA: TGTGCCAGCAGTTCGGGTAACTATGGCTACACCTTC.

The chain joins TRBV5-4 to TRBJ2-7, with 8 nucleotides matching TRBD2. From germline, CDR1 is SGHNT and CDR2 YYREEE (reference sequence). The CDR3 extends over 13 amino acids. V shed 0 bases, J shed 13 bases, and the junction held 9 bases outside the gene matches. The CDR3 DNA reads TGTGCCAGCAGCTTGGGGAGCGGGGGCTCTACCTACTTC. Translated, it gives CASSLGSGGSTYF. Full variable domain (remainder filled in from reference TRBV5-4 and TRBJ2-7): ETGVTQSPTHLIKTRGQQVTLRCSSQSGHNTVSWYQQALGQGPQFIFQYYREEENGRGNFPPRFSGLQFPNYSSELNVNALELDDSALYLCASSLGSGGSTYFGPGTRLTVT.

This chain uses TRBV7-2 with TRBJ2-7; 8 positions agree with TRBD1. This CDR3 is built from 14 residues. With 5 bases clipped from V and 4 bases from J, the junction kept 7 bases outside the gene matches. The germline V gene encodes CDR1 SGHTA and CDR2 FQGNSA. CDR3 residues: CASSRGQATYEQYF. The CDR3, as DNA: TGTGCCAGCAGCCGGGGACAGGCGACTTACGAGCAGTACTTC.

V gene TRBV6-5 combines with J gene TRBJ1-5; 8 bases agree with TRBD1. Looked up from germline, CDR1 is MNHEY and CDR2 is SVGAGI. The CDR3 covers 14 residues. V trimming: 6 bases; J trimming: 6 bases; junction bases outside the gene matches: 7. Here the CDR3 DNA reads TGTGCCAGCAGACAGACAGGGGAGGGTCAGCCCCAGCATTTT. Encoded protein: CASRQTGEGQPQHF.

CDR3 in DNA: TGTGCCAGCAGTTCTGACAGCTACGAGCAGTACTTC. This encodes CASSSDSYEQYF. The rearrangement uses TRBV6-6 and TRBJ2-7; D is possibly TRBD1 (5 bases). Germline values: CDR1 MNHNY, CDR2 SVGAGI (reference sequence). This CDR3 contains 12 residues. V lost 4 bases and J 3 bases, leaving 7 bases between the germline ends.

In DNA, the CDR3 is TGTGCCAGCAGCCGACAGGGCACCGGGGAGCTGTTTTTT. Amino acids: CASSRQGTGELFF. The V gene is TRBV11-1, the J gene TRBJ2-2; TRBD1 matches at 7 bases. CDR1 is SGHAT and CDR2 is FQDESV in the germline V gene (reference sequence). V was clipped by 5 bases and J by 4 bases; unmatched bases: 1. The CDR3 sequence is 13 residues long.

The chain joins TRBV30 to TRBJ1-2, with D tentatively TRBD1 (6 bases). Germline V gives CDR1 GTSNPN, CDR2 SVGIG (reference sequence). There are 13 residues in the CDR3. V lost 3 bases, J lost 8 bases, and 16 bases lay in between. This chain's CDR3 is CAWRAGAAEGYTF. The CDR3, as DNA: TGTGCCTGGAGGGCAGGGGCCGCGGAAGGCTACACCTTC.

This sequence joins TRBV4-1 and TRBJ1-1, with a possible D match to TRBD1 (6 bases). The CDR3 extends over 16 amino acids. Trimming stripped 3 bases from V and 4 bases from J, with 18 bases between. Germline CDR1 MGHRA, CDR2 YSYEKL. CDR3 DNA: TGCGCCAGCAGCCATTTAAAGGGGGTGAAGAGCACTGAAGCTTTCTTT. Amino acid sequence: CASSHLKGVKSTEAFF.